The 8 T cell receptor beta chains listed next were all sequenced from one sample in a study of T cells in Graves' hyperthyroidism and ophthalmopathy. Amplification targeted TCR beta CDR3 regions from RNA transcripts. Initially, a first-round RT-PCR of the TCR CDR3 employed the HTBI primer set. TCRdb processed the multiplex PCR reads anew with MiXCR; each CDR3 protein has one entry. The data show around 350,000 distinct CDR3 sequences, about 12% seen once. Sequences were obtained from blood. All receptors derive from a woman aged 18-29 years with Graves' hyperthyroidism.

This clonotype was seen ten or more times. The rearrangement links TRBV18 to TRBJ2-5, with 11 positions matching TRBD2. The trim removed 6 bases at V and 4 bases at J, leaving 13 bases unmatched. The V gene's germline CDR1 is KGHSH and CDR2 LQKENI. The CDR3 is 17 amino acids. CDR3 DNA sequence: TGTGCCAGCTCCCAGCTACTAGCGGGAGTTATGGGAGAGACCCAGTACTTC. This gives the protein CASSQLLAGVMGETQYF. Combining the CDR3 with reference TRBV18 and TRBJ2-5 gives the whole variable domain NAGVMQNPRHLVRRRGQEARLRCSPMKGHSHVYWYRQLPEEGLKFMVYLQKENIIDESGMPKERFSAEFPKEGPSILRIQQVVRGDSAAYFCASSQLLAGVMGETQYFGPGTRLLVL.

This clonotype was detected many times. The V call is TRBV6-1, the J call TRBJ1-1, with D unclear. Germline assignment: CDR1 MNHNS and CDR2 SASEGT. This CDR3 contains 14 residues. V dropped 7 bases and J dropped 6 bases, with 18 bases sitting between them. The CDR3 loop is CASKRSFTKAEAFF. The CDR3 region has the DNA TGTGCCAGCAAACGATCGTTCACGAAGGCTGAAGCTTTCTTT.

There are many counts of this clonotype. This chain links TRBV2 with TRBJ2-1; 14 bases align to TRBD2. The CDR3 length is 15 residues. Trimming at V came to 6 bases and at J to 8 bases, leaving 6 bases not matched to a gene. Germline CDR1 and CDR2: SNHLY and FYNNEI. The CDR3 reads CASSRLAGGLDEQFF. In nucleotides, the CDR3 is TGTGCCAGCAGCCGACTAGCGGGAGGGTTGGATGAGCAGTTCTTC.

This clonotype was seen at least ten times. J is TRBJ2-7 and V is TRBV7-2; 7 bases map to TRBD2. The V gene's germline CDR1 is SGHTA and CDR2 FQGNSA. This CDR3 has 15 amino acids. The V and J ends lost 5 bases and 0 bases, in that order; junction bases with no gene match: 7. The CDR3 protein is CASSEMGDYSYEQYF. CDR3 DNA sequence: TGTGCCAGCAGCGAAATGGGGGACTACTCCTACGAGCAGTACTTC.

This clonotype was seen ten or more times. The V call is TRBV28, the J call TRBJ1-2, with a possible D match to TRBD1 (5 bases). With 5 bases removed from V and 2 bases from J, the gap between germline ends came to 9 bases. The V gene's germline CDR1 is MDHEN and CDR2 SYDVKM. The CDR3 is made up of 13 amino acids. The CDR3 nucleotides read TGTGCCAGCAGTGGACGGGGGAACTATGGCTACACCTTC. Translated: CASSGRGNYGYTF.

This clonotype has only a few counts. The rearrangement uses TRBV30 and TRBJ2-4; D uncertain. Germline lookup yields CDR1 GTSNPN and CDR2 SVGIG (reference sequence). V lost 1 base, J lost 3 bases, and 10 bases lay in between. This CDR3 comprises 14 residues. The CDR3 protein is CAWSEGIGKNIQYF. The CDR3 bases are TGTGCCTGGAGTGAGGGAATTGGCAAAAACATTCAGTACTTC.

In its sample, this clonotype was seen many times. V and J are TRBV7-8 and TRBJ1-3, with D possibly being TRBD1 (5 bases). The CDR3 is 11 residues long. Germline CDR1 reads SGHVS; CDR2 reads FQNEAQ. Trimming stripped 3 bases from V and 8 bases from J, with 5 bases between. The CDR3 here is CASSLGDTIYF. The CDR3, as DNA: TGTGCCAGCAGCTTGGGGGACACCATATATTTT.

This clonotype showed up many times. The chain uses TRBV12-3 or TRBV12-4 and TRBJ2-5; the match to TRBD1 covers 7 bases. Trimming cost V 6 bases and J 1 base; bases outside gene matches: 5. The CDR3 totals 14 residues. CDR3 sequence reads: CASSRGTAQETQYF. The CDR3 DNA is TGTGCCAGCAGCCGAGGGACAGCCCAAGAGACCCAGTACTTC.